Below, 20 T cell receptor beta chains from the same sample are listed, as sequenced in a study of cytomegalovirus exposure and HLA in healthy donors. The primer mix had 60 Vbeta and 13 Jbeta primers. Data came from immunoSEQ multiplex PCR; TCRdb stores just in-frame clones and leaves some out. The data contain around 190,000 clones, 80% to 90% of them singletons. The sample was PBMCs. These receptors all come from a girl aged 2-10 years in good health and CMV-seropositive.

The J gene is TRBJ2-1, the V gene TRBV5-6; tentatively, D is TRBD1 (6 bases). CDR1 and CDR2 from the germline V gene are SGHDT and YYEEEE. V shed 1 base and J shed 3 bases, with 17 bases lying between them. CDR3 size: 17 residues. The CDR3 protein is CASSLYGWTELYNEQFF. In nucleotides, the CDR3 is TGTGCCAGCAGCTTGTATGGTTGGACAGAACTCTACAATGAGCAGTTCTTC.

This clone was recorded a few times. The rearrangement joins TRBV10-2 to TRBJ2-1; D gene ambiguous. Deletions cut 4 bases from V and 6 bases from J, with 7 bases between. Germline V lookup: CDR1 WSHSY, CDR2 SAAADI. This CDR3 comprises 12 residues. CDR3 in DNA: TGCGCCAGCAGTGGAGGCAGCAATGAGCAGTTCTTC. Residues: CASSGGSNEQFF.

The V gene is TRBV5-1, the J gene TRBJ1-4; 10 bases align to TRBD1. J lost 5 bases, V lost 3 bases, and 10 bases had no gene match. The germline V gene has CDR1 SGHRS and CDR2 YFSETQ. The CDR3 contains 17 residues. CDR3 in amino acids: CASSSQRPGQGNEKLFF. For the CDR3, the DNA is TGCGCCAGCAGCTCCCAACGCCCGGGACAGGGGAATGAAAAACTGTTTTTT.

This rearrangement joins TRBV7-8 to TRBJ2-3; TRBD2 might be the D (6 bases). Per the germline V gene, CDR1 is SGHVS and CDR2 is FQNEAQ. Trimming took 1 base from V and 12 from J, leaving 14 bases between them. The CDR3 sequence is 13 residues long. As DNA, the CDR3 is TGTGCCAGCAGCTTAGGGAGGGAGATGCAACAGTATTTT. This codes for CASSLGREMQQYF.

In nucleotides, the CDR3 is TGCGCCAGCAGCCAGGAGGATAGCTCTGGGGCCAACGTCCTGACTTTC. Encoded protein: CASSQEDSSGANVLTF. This chain uses TRBV4-1 with TRBJ2-6; D possibly corresponds to TRBD2 (5 bases). There are 16 residues in the CDR3. Trimming took off 3 bases at V and 0 bases at J, with 9 bases between the two ends. Germline V lookup: CDR1 MGHRA, CDR2 YSYEKL.

This rearrangement joins TRBV19 to TRBJ2-1, with a tentative D call TRBD2 (5 bases). CDR1 and CDR2 (germline): LNHDA, SQIVND (reference sequence). The CDR3 sequence is 14 residues long. V was shortened by 3 bases and J by 2 bases, with 8 bases between the two germline ends. The CDR3 is CASSIGGAYNEQFF. In DNA form, the CDR3 reads TGTGCCAGTAGTATTGGAGGAGCCTACAATGAGCAGTTCTTC.

Only one count was recorded for this clone. The chain links TRBV10-1 to TRBJ2-1, with D possibly being TRBD2 (6 bases). In germline, CDR1 is WNHNN, CDR2 SYGVQD (reference sequence). The V gene lost 4 bases and the J gene lost 8 bases, with 18 bases spanning the gap. This CDR3 contains 15 residues. The CDR3 spells CASSVRRGLRDEQFF. As DNA, the CDR3 is TGCGCCAGCAGTGTCCGGCGGGGACTCCGCGATGAGCAGTTCTTC.

This clone was seen more than once but under ten times. The chain employs TRBV6-6 and TRBJ1-1; maybe TRBD1 (5 bases). Trimming left V 2 bases short and J 0 bases short, with 10 bases between. Germline CDR1 reads MNHNY; CDR2 reads SVGAGI (reference sequence). The CDR3 totals 15 residues. In DNA form, the CDR3 reads TGTGCCAGCAGTTACAGTTCAGGGATGAACACTGAAGCTTTCTTT. Protein sequence: CASSYSSGMNTEAFF.

V usage is TRBV11-1 and J usage is TRBJ2-3, with TRBD2 matching 11 bases. The germline V gene has CDR1 SGHAT and CDR2 FQDESV (reference sequence). CDR3 length equals 15 residues. The junction had 3 bases not matched to a gene; V was cut back by 5 bases and J by 2 bases. The CDR3 is CASSLLAGDTDTQYF. As DNA, the CDR3 is TGTGCCAGCAGCCTACTAGCGGGGGACACAGATACGCAGTATTTT. The variable domain in full, with the rest retrieved from reference TRBV11-1 and TRBJ2-3, is EAEVAQSPRYKITEKSQAVAFWCDPISGHATLYWYRQILGQGPELLVQFQDESVVDDSQLPKDRFSAERLKGVDSTLKIQPAELGDSAMYLCASSLLAGDTDTQYFGPGTRLTVL.

This clone was seen a handful of times. This chain links TRBV6-6 with TRBJ1-5; possibly TRBD1 for D (5 bases). The germline V gene encodes CDR1 MNHNY and CDR2 SVGAGI (reference sequence). The V and J ends lost 6 bases and 6 bases respectively, with 12 bases between them. This CDR3 spans 13 amino acids. The CDR3 here is CASSDSGSQPQHF. Written as DNA, the CDR3 is TGTGCCAGCAGCGACTCAGGGTCTCAGCCCCAGCATTTT.

The chain links TRBV30 to TRBJ2-5, with 10 bases matching TRBD2. There are 13 residues in the CDR3. Germline trimming cut 4 bases from V and 10 bases from J; bases unmatched to any gene: 9. Germline lookup yields CDR1 GTSNPN and CDR2 SVGIG (reference sequence). CDR3 sequence: CAWMEAGGFRQYF. CDR3 bases: TGTGCCTGGATGGAAGCGGGAGGGTTTCGCCAGTACTTC.

The chain carries TRBV11-3 and TRBJ2-2; the match to TRBD1 covers 9 bases. Germline lookup yields CDR1 SGHNT and CDR2 YENEEA. CDR3 size: 15 residues. With 3 bases clipped from V and 6 bases from J, the junction kept 5 bases outside the gene matches. CDR3 amino acids: CASSLTGGVPGELFF. CDR3 nucleotides: TGTGCCAGCAGCTTGACAGGGGGAGTCCCCGGGGAGCTGTTTTTT.

The chain employs TRBV18 and TRBJ2-3, with D possibly TRBD1 on 6 matching bases. The germline V gene encodes CDR1 KGHSH and CDR2 LQKENI. Trimming pared 1 base from V and 0 bases from J, leaving 26 bases between. The CDR3 is 21 amino acids. The CDR3 region is CASSPRYQVLAGTNSTDTQYF. CDR3 nucleotide sequence: TGTGCCAGCTCACCACGATACCAGGTCCTGGCCGGGACAAACAGCACAGATACGCAGTATTTT.

This clone was seen more than once but under ten times. The chain recombines TRBV6-6 with TRBJ1-3; D might be TRBD1 (6 bases). The CDR3 is 14 amino acids. Trimming shortened V by 5 bases and J by 2 bases, and 10 bases separated the two germline ends. The germline CDR1 and CDR2 sequences are MNHNY and SVGAGI (reference sequence). The CDR3 spells CASSITGTGNTIYF. The DNA for the CDR3 is TGTGCCAGCAGTATCACAGGGACTGGAAACACCATATATTTT.

The chain uses TRBV5-1 and TRBJ1-5; 9 bases are shared with TRBD1. Losses at the gene ends were 4 bases for V and 6 bases for J; bases not matched to a gene: 11. The germline V gene encodes CDR1 SGHRS and CDR2 YFSETQ. The CDR3 consists of 16 residues. CDR3 in amino acids: CASSLTPGQGIQPQHF. The CDR3 DNA sequence: TGCGCCAGCAGCCTTACTCCGGGACAGGGAATTCAGCCCCAGCATTTT.

This chain joins TRBV5-4 and TRBJ2-5; D not resolved. Germline V gives CDR1 SGHNT, CDR2 YYREEE (reference sequence). Deletions cut 6 bases from V and 7 bases from J, with 10 bases between. The CDR3 extends over 11 amino acids. CDR3 bases: TGTGCCAGCACTTACTCAGGGACCCAGTACTTC. Encoded protein: CASTYSGTQYF.

The V and J genes are TRBV5-1 and TRBJ2-3; D is possibly TRBD2 (5 bases). This CDR3 has 12 residues. V dropped 1 base and J dropped 5 bases, with 5 bases sitting between them. Per germline, CDR1 SGHRS and CDR2 YFSETQ. CDR3 sequence (DNA): TGCGCCAGCAGCTTGCGGGGAGATACGCAGTATTTT. Translating gives CASSLRGDTQYF.

This chain uses TRBV5-6 with TRBJ2-7; TRBD1 matches at 8 bases. Germline V gene lookup returns CDR1 SGHDT and CDR2 YYEEEE. V trimming: 0 bases; J trimming: 11 bases; junction bases outside the gene matches: 10. The CDR3 is made up of 14 amino acids. CDR3 amino acids: CASSLGQGQGREYF. In DNA, the CDR3 is TGTGCCAGCAGCTTGGGACAGGGGCAAGGAAGGGAGTACTTC.

The sample holds a few counts of this clone. The rearrangement links TRBV6-5 to TRBJ1-2, with 9 bases lining up with TRBD1. The CDR3 covers 15 residues. V was clipped by 6 bases and J by 4 bases; unmatched bases: 9. Germline assignment: CDR1 MNHEY and CDR2 SVGAGI. CDR3 DNA sequence: TGTGCCAGCAGACCCCAGGGACAGGGATCCTATGGCTACACCTTC. It translates to CASRPQGQGSYGYTF.

This clone was detected a few times. This chain joins TRBV12-5 and TRBJ2-4, with 7 bases identical to TRBD2. Unmatched junction bases numbered 12, after V lost 8 bases and J lost 8 bases. Germline V gives CDR1 LGHNT, CDR2 FRNRAP. The CDR3 sequence is 14 residues long. The chain's CDR3 is CASRLSETSDIQYF. The DNA for the CDR3 is TGTGCTAGTAGGCTGTCGGAAACTAGCGACATTCAGTACTTC.